The 14 T cell receptor beta chains below were found in one sample sequenced in a study of T cells expressing NK-cell markers. TCRdb reprocessed the 5' RACE reads and keeps a single row for each CDR3 protein, giving no DNA. The listing contains under 600,000 distinct CDR3 sequences. The specimen sequenced was blood T cells: a sorted CD56 or NKG2C T cell subset, CD4+ or CD8+ T cells, or bulk PBMC T cells (not recorded which). These receptors all come from a woman aged 50 to 60 in good health.

This chain connects TRBV12-3 or TRBV12-4 to TRBJ1-2. The CDR3 loop spans 13 amino acids. The CDR3 sequence is CASSEDNNYGYTF.

J is TRBJ1-6 and V is TRBV5-4; TCRdb calls TRBD1, which cannot be checked without DNA. The length of the CDR3 is 14 residues. Germline loops: CDR1 SGHNT, CDR2 YYREEE (reference sequence). The CDR3 sequence: CASGGEVNNSPLHF.

The rearrangement links TRBV20-1 to TRBJ2-3; the D call of TRBD1 rests on TCRdb alone, since no DNA is present to check it. The length of the CDR3 is 14 residues. The germline gives CDR1 DFQATT, CDR2 SNEGSKA (reference sequence). The CDR3 sequence is CSANRGGLSDTQYF.

The chain employs TRBV7-8 and TRBJ1-1. Germline-derived CDR1 and CDR2 are SGHVS and FQNEAQ. This CDR3 has 15 residues. The CDR3: CASSSSGSMNTEAFF.

The J gene is TRBJ2-3, the V gene TRBV7-9; absent DNA, TCRdb's TRBD1 call cannot be checked. This CDR3 comprises 17 residues. CDR1 and CDR2 (germline): SEHNR, FQNEAQ (reference sequence). This CDR3 is CASSLTDRAFISDTQYF.

The CDR3 sequence: CASSLARGFGNTIYF. This rearrangement joins TRBV12-3 or TRBV12-4 to TRBJ1-3. The length of the CDR3 is 15 residues.

The gene calls are TRBV4-2 and TRBJ2-5; TCRdb's D call of TRBD2 is untestable without DNA. The CDR3 is made up of 14 amino acids. The germline CDR1 and CDR2 sequences are LGHNA and YNFKEQ. The CDR3 spells CASSQGLLEETQYF.

The rearrangement joins TRBV5-1 to TRBJ1-2; the D gene TCRdb calls, TRBD1, cannot be checked with no DNA. Germline CDR1 is SGHRS and CDR2 is YFSETQ. The CDR3 has 15 amino acids. CDR3: CASSQRTGGWDGYTF.

The gene calls are TRBV5-4 and TRBJ2-2; TCRdb's D call, TRBD1, is unchecked because there is no DNA. Germline assignment: CDR1 SGHNT and CDR2 YYREEE (reference sequence). The CDR3 spans 16 residues. The CDR3 reads CASSYRTGASTGELFF.

This chain uses TRBV29-1 with TRBJ2-3; TCRdb outputs TRBD2, but without DNA this stays unchecked. The CDR3 covers 14 residues. Looked up from germline, CDR1 is SQVTM and CDR2 is ANQGSEA. This chain's CDR3 is CSVAGTSFTDTQYF.

The chain employs TRBV2 and TRBJ2-3; TCRdb's D gene call, TRBD1, goes unchecked for lack of DNA. From germline, CDR1 is SNHLY and CDR2 FYNNEI. The CDR3 sequence is 15 residues long. The CDR3 here is CASSPDKAITDTQYF.

This chain uses TRBV18 with TRBJ2-1. This CDR3 comprises 14 residues. Per germline, CDR1 KGHSH and CDR2 LQKENI. CDR3: CASSVHADDNEQFF. The full variable domain, in which reference TRBV18 and TRBJ2-1 provide the parts outside the CDR3, is NAGVMQNPRHLVRRRGQEARLRCSPMKGHSHVYWYRQLPEEGLKFMVYLQKENIIDESGMPKERFSAEFPKEGPSILRIQQVVRGDSAAYFCASSVHADDNEQFFGPGTRLTVL.

The rearrangement uses TRBV3-1 and TRBJ1-1; the TCRdb call, TRBD1, lacks DNA for checking. Germline V gene data show CDR1 as LGHDT and CDR2 as YNNKEL (reference sequence). This CDR3 is 15 amino acids long. CDR3 region: CASSQPGRANTEAFF.

J is TRBJ2-1 and V is TRBV20-1; TCRdb names TRBD1, which stays unverified in the absence of DNA. CDR3 length: 17 amino acids. CDR1 DFQATT and CDR2 SNEGSKA come from the germline V gene (reference sequence). The CDR3 reads CSARVGSILRQGNEQFF.